This T cell receptor (beta chain) originates from a study of blood T cell repertoires in COVID-19 (dated by TCRdb to 2020 to 2021). A note on the overall study: Samples from collaborators originated in the United States, Italy and Spain and spanned both the acute and convalescent phases of COVID-19. Where HLA class I and class II types were available, the types were taken from metadata supplied by the sample provider, not from assay-based typing. Nearly every sample came with metadata listing a de-identified subject ID, COVID-19 status, age in years and sex. The material from the prospective study consisted of cDNA or gDNA derived from T cells, B-cell-depleted T cells, or PBMCs. The repertoires were released in a freely available public database meant as a resource for research on the immune response to SARS-CoV-2. Subjects who had been exposed to COVID-19, were actively infected with it, or had recovered from it provided the deeply sampled blood TCRbeta repertoires that made up the dataset. Samples were obtained from the ongoing ImmuneRACE study (first 160 participants) and from some 1,300 subjects provided by 6 global collaborators.

At one collaborating source in Seattle, patients were enrolled during active infection and were followed longitudinally through the course of disease. Each collaborating institution followed its own protocols to collect whole blood in K2EDTA tubes. For TCRbeta analysis, collaborators shipped samples as frozen whole blood, isolated PBMCs, or DNA extracted from either of those sample types. TCRbeta CDR3 regions were amplified from genomic DNA by means of the immunoSEQ Assay, a bias-controlled multiplex PCR. As for the original processing: Nucleated cell counts per sample were estimated from amplification of reference gene primers within the assay. To quantify the absolute abundance of each unique TCRbeta CDR3 rearrangement, sequence reads were collapsed and filtered. For each sample, productive Simpson clonality was calculated by taking the square root of Simpson's diversity index across productive rearrangements. In its TCRdb copy, this immuneACCESS table keeps in-frame sequences only and misses some clones. Where compared with another copy, unresolved V genes explain less than half of these, and the others have no known cause. The D gene and trimming were derived from the DNA, and the V and J assignments and clone size from that table. This sample lists about 320,000 clones; around nine tenths were detected once. Of the sample, approximately 10% falls within the top ten clones.

Cut back by 3 bases and 4 bases, the V and J ends lie 16 bases apart. Reading from cysteine to phenylalanine, the CDR3 counts 16 amino acids. The entry retains the CDR3 DNA only, 48 bases that are in frame from base 1. CDR1 MDHEN and CDR2 SYDVKM were looked up in the germline V gene. Beyond this particular receptor, the publication reports: Clinical and demographic metadata were provided uncurated, with the amount varying by source and participant.

As regards this clone: The clone's antigen remains unknown. No base-level quality is on record; no much larger clone is a single base apart.

Specimen: peripheral blood. The source is a woman in her 30s with COVID-19, enrolled during active disease. The V and J genes are TRBV28 and TRBJ2-1; matching of 6 bases hints at TRBD2 as the D gene. Read as DNA, the sequence is TGTGCCAGCAGTTTGGGGCGGGGTCGAGATTACAATGAGCAGTTCTTC. Its amino acids are CASSLGRGRDYNEQFF.